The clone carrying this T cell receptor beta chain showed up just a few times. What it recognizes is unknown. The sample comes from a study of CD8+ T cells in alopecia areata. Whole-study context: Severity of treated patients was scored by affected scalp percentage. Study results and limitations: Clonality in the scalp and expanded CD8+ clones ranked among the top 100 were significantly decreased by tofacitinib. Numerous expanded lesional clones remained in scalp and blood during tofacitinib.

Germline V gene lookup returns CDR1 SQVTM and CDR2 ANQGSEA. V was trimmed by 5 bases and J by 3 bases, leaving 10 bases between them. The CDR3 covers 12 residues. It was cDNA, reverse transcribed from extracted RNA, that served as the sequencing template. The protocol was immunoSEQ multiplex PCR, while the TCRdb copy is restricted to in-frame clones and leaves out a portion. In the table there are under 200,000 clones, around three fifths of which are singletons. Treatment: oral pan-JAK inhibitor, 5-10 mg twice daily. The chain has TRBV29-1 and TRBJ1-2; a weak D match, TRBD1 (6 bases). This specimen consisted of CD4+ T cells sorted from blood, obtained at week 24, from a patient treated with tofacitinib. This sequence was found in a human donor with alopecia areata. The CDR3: CSVKQGDYGYTF. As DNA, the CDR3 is TGCAGCGTTAAACAGGGAGACTATGGCTACACCTTC.